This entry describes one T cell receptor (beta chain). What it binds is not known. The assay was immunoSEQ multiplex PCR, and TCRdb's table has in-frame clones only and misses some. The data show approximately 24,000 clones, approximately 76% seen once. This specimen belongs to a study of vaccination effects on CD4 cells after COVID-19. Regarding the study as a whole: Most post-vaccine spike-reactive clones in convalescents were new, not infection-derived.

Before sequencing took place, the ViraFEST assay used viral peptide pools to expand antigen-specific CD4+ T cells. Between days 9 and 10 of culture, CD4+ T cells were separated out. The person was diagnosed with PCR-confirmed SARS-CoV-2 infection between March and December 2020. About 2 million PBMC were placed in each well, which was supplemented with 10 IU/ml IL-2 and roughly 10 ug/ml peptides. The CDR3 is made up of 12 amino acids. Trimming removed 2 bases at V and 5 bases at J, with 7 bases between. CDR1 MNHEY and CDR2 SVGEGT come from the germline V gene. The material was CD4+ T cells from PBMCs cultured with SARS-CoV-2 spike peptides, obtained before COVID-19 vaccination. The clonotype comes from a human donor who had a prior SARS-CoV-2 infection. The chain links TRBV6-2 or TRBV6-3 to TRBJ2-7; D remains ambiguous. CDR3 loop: CASSYHENEQYF. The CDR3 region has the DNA TGTGCCAGCAGTTACCACGAAAACGAGCAGTACTTC.